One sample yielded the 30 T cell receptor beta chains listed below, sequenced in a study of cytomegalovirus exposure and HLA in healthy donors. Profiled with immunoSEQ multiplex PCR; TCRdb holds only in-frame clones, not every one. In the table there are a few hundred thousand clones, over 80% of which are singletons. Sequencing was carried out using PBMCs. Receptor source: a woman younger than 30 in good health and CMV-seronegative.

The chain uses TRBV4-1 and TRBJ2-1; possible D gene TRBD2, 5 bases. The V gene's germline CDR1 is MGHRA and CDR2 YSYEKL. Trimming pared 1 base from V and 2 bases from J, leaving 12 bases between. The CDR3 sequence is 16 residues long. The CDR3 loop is CASSQASSRAYNEQFF. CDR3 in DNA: TGCGCCAGCAGCCAAGCCAGCTCGCGGGCCTACAATGAGCAGTTCTTC.

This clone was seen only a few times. CDR3 coding DNA: TGTGCCAGCAGTCCAGGAGGGACCGCCTACGAGCAGTACTTC. Protein product: CASSPGGTAYEQYF. The V gene is TRBV7-8, the J gene TRBJ2-7; possibly TRBD2 for D (6 bases). This CDR3 is 14 amino acids long. CDR1 is SGHVS, CDR2 FQNEAQ, per germline. V was clipped by 6 bases and J by 2 bases, with 14 bases between them.

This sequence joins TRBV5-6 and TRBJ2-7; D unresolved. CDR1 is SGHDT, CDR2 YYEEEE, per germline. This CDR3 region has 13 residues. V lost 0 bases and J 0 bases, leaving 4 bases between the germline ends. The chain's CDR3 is CASSLANSYEQYF. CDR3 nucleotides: TGTGCCAGCAGCTTGGCTAACTCCTACGAGCAGTACTTC. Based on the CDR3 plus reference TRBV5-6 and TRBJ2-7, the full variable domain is DAGVTQSPTHLIKTRGQQVTLRCSPKSGHDTVSWYQQALGQGPQFIFQYYEEEERQRGNFPDRFSGHQFPNYSSELNVNALLLGDSALYLCASSLANSYEQYFGPGTRLTVT.

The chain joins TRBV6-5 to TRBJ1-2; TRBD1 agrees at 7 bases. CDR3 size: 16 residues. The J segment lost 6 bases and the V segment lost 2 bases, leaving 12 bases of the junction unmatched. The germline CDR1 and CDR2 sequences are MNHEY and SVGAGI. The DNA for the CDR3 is TGTGCCAGCAGTTACCGACAGGGAGCCCTCCAGGATGGCTACACCTTC. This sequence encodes CASSYRQGALQDGYTF.

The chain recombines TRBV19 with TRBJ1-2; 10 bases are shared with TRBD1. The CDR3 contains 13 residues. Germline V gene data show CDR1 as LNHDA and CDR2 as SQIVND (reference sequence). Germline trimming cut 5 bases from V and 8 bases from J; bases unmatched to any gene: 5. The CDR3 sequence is CASSLGTGEGYTF. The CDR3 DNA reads TGTGCCAGTAGTCTGGGGACAGGGGAAGGCTACACCTTC.

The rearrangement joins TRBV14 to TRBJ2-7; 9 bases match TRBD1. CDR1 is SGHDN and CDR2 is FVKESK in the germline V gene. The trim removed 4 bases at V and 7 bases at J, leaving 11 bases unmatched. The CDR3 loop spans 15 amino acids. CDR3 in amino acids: CASSPRDRDPWEQYF. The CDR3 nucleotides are TGTGCCAGCAGCCCACGGGACAGGGATCCCTGGGAGCAGTACTTC.

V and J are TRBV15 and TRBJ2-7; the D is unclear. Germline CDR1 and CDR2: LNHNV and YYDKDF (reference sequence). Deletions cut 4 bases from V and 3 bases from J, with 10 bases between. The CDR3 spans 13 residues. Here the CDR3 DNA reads TGTGCCACCAGCACCGGAGAGAGCTACGAGCAGTACTTC. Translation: CATSTGESYEQYF.

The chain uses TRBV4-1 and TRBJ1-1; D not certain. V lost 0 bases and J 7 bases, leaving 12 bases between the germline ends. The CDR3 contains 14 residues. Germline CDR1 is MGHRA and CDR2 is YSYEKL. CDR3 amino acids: CASSQDAENGEAFF. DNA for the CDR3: TGCGCCAGCAGCCAAGATGCCGAGAACGGTGAAGCTTTCTTT.

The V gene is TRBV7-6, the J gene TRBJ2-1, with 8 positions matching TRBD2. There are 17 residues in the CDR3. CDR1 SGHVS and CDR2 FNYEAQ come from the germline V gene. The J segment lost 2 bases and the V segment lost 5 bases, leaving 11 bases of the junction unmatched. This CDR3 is CASSGHAGTRTYNEQFF. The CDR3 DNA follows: TGTGCCAGCAGCGGACACGCCGGGACTAGAACCTACAATGAGCAGTTCTTC.

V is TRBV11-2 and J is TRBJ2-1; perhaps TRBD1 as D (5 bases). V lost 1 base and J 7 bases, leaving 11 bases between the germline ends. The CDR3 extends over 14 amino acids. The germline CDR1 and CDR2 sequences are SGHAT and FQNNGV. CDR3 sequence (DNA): TGTGCCAGCAGCTTAGGGCAGGGTTGGAATGAGCAGTTCTTC. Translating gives CASSLGQGWNEQFF.

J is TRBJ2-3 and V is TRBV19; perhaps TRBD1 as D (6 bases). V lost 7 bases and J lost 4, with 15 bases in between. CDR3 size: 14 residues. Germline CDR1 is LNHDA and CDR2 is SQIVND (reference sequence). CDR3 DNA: TGTGCCAGTACCCCAGGACAGACGGCAGATACGCAGTATTTT. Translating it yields CASTPGQTADTQYF.

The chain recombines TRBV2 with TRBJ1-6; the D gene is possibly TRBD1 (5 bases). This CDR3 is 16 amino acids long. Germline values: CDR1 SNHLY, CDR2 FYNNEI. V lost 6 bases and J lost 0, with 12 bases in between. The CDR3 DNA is TGTGCCAGCAGCGGACACTCGAGCTCCTATAATTCACCCCTCCACTTT. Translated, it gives CASSGHSSSYNSPLHF. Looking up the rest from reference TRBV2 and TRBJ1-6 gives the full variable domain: EPEVTQTPSHQVTQMGQEVILRCVPISNHLYFYWYRQILGQKVEFLVSFYNNEISEKSEIFDDQFSVERPDGSNFTLKIRSTKLEDSAMYFCASSGHSSSYNSPLHFGNGTRLTVT.

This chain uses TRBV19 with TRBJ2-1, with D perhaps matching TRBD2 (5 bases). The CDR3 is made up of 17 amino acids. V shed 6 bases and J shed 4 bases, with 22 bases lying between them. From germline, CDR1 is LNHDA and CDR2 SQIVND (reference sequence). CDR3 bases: TGTGCCAGTAGATGGGTTAGCGCCCCGGAAGATTACAATGAGCAGTTCTTC. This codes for CASRWVSAPEDYNEQFF.

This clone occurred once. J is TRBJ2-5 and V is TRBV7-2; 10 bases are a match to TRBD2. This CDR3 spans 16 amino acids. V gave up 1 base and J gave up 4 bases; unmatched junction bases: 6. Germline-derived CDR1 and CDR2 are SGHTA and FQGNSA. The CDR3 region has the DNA TGTGCCAGCAGCTTAGAGCTAGCGGGAGCACGAGAGACCCAGTACTTC. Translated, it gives CASSLELAGARETQYF.

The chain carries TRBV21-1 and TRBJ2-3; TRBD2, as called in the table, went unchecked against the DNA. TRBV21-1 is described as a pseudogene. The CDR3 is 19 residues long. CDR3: CASSPNGASGTFFTDTQYF. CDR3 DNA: TGTGCCAGCAGCCCAAATGGGGCTAGCGGGACGTTTTTCACAGATACGCAGTATTTT.

In nucleotides, the CDR3 is TGTGCCAGCTCACCACGAGGGACTAGCGGGAGGAATGAGCAGTTCTTC. It specifies CASSPRGTSGRNEQFF. The V call is TRBV18, the J call TRBJ2-1, with 15 bases aligning to TRBD2. The CDR3 has 16 residues. Losses at the gene ends were 1 base for V and 7 bases for J; bases not matched to a gene: 2. The germline CDR1 and CDR2 sequences are KGHSH and LQKENI.

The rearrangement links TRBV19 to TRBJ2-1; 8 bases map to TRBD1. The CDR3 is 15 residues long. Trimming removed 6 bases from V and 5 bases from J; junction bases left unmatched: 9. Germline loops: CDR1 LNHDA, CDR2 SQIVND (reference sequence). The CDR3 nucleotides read TGTGCCAGTAGCCTCACAGGGGGTCGCCACAATGAGCAGTTCTTC. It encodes CASSLTGGRHNEQFF.

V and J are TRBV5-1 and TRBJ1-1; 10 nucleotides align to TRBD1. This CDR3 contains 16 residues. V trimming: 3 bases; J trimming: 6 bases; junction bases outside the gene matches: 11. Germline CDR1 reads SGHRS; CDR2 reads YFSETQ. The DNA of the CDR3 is TGCGCCAGCAGCTCCTGGGACAGGGGAGGTTGGCCTGAAGCTTTCTTT. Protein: CASSSWDRGGWPEAFF.

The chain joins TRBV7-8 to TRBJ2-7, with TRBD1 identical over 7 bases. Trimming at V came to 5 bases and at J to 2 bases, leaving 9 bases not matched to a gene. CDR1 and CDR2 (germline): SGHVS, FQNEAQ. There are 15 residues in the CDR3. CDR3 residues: CASSPGRGSAYEQYF. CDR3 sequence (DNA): TGTGCCAGCAGCCCGGGCAGGGGGTCGGCCTACGAGCAGTACTTC.

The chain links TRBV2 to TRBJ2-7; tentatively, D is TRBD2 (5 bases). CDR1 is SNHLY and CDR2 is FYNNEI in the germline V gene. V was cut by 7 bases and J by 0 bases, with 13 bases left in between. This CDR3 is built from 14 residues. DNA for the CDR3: TGTGCCAGCAAGGGTGGAGGTTACTCCTACGAGCAGTACTTC. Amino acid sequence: CASKGGGYSYEQYF.

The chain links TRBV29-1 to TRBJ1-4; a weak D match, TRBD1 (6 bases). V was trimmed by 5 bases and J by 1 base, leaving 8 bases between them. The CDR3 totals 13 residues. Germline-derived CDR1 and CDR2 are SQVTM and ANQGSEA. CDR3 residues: CSVPGETNEKLFF. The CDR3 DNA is TGCAGCGTTCCAGGGGAAACTAATGAAAAACTGTTTTTT.

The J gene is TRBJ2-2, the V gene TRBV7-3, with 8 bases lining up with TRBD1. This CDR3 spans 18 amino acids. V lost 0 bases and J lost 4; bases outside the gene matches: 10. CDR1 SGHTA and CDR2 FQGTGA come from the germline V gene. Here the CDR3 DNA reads TGTGCCAGCAGCTTAACTATCGTCCGGACAGGGCTCACCGGGGAGCTGTTTTTT. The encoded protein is CASSLTIVRTGLTGELFF.

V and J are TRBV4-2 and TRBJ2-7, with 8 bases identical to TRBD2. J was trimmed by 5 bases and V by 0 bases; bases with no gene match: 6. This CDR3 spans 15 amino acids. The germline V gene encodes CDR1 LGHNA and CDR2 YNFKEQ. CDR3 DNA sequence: TGTGCCAGCAGCCAAGAAGCGGGAGAGAGCCACGAGCAGTACTTC. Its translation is CASSQEAGESHEQYF.

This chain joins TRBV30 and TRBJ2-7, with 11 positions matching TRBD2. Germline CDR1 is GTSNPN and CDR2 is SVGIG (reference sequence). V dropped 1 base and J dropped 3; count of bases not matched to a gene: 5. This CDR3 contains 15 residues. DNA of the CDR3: TGTGCCTGGAGTGAACGGACTAGCGGGTACTACGAGCAGTACTTC. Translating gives CAWSERTSGYYEQYF.

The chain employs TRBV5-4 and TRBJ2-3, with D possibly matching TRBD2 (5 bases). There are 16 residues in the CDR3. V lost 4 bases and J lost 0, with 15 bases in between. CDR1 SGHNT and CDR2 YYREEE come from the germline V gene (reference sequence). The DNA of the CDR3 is TGTGCCAGCAGCCCTCAAGGGAGCGTAAGCACAGATACGCAGTATTTT. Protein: CASSPQGSVSTDTQYF.

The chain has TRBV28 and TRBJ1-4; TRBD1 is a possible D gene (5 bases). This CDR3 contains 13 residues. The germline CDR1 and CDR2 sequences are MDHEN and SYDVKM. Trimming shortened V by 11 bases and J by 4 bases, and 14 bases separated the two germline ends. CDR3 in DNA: TGTGCCGTAGTGGCAGGGATTAATGAAAAACTGTTTTTT. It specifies CAVVAGINEKLFF.

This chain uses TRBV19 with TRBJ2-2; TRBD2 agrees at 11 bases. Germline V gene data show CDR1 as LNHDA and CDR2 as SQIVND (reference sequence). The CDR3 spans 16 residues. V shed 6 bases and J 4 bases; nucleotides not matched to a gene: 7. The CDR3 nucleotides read TGTGCCAGTAGCCTTACTAGCGGGAGTTCCACCGGGGAGCTGTTTTTT. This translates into CASSLTSGSSTGELFF.

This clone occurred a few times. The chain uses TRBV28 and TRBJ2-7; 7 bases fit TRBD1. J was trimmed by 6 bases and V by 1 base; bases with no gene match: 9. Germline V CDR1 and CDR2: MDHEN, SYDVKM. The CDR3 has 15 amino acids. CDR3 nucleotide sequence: TGTGCCAGCAGTTTATCGGAGACCAGGGGGATCGAGCAGTACTTC. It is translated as CASSLSETRGIEQYF.

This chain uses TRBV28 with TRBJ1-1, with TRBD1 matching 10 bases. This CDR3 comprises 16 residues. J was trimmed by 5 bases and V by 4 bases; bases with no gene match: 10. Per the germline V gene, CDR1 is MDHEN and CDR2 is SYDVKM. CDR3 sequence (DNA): TGTGCCAGCAGTTCTCGTTCGACAGGGGGCAGGACTGAAGCTTTCTTT. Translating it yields CASSSRSTGGRTEAFF. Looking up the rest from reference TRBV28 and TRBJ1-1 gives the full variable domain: DVKVTQSSRYLVKRTGEKVFLECVQDMDHENMFWYRQDPGLGLRLIYFSYDVKMKEKGDIPEGYSVSREKKERFSLILESASTNQTSMYLCASSSRSTGGRTEAFFGQGTRLTVV.

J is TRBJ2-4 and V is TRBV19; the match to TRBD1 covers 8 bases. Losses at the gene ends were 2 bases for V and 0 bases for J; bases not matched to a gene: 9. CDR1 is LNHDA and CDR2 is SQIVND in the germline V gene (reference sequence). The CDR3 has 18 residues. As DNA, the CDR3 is TGTGCCAGTAGTATACCAGAACGACAGGGGCTAGCCAAAAACATTCAGTACTTC. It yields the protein CASSIPERQGLAKNIQYF.